The 32 T cell receptor beta chains below all came from one sample that was sequenced in a study of shared clonotypes between healthy human individuals. Sequencing was performed with immunoSEQ multiplex PCR; in TCRdb, only in-frame clones are kept and a portion is missing. Of roughly 530,000 clones detected, 96% appear once; the ten largest clones hold approximately 0.062%. Sequencing input: naive CD4+ T cells sorted from blood. Subset here: CD45RA+ positively selected. The origin of the receptors is a woman aged 25 to 45 in good health.

This chain uses TRBV28 with TRBJ1-2, with D possibly being TRBD1 (5 bases). The CDR3 length is 14 residues. Looked up from germline, CDR1 is MDHEN and CDR2 is SYDVKM. Trimming left V 3 bases short and J 3 bases short, with 11 bases between. The CDR3 is CASSLGDFDYGYTF. The CDR3 DNA reads as TGTGCCAGCAGTTTGGGGGATTTTGACTATGGCTACACCTTC.

Concerning this clone itself: Other nucleotide sequences from this sample produce the same CDR3. The chain has TRBV5-1 and TRBJ1-5; the match to TRBD1 covers 10 bases. After removal of 3 bases from V and 4 bases from J, the junction contained 1 base not matched to a gene. Germline lookup yields CDR1 SGHRS and CDR2 YFSETQ. There are 14 residues in the CDR3. The CDR3 reads CASSSGQGNQPQHF. The DNA of the CDR3 is TGCGCCAGCAGCTCGGGACAGGGGAATCAGCCCCAGCATTTT.

This chain joins TRBV27 and TRBJ1-4; no reliable D call. The V end was cut by 7 bases, the J end by 7 bases, with 4 bases between. Germline CDR1 reads MNHEY; CDR2 reads SMNVEV (reference sequence). The CDR3 length is 10 residues. The CDR3 region is CASIFEKLFF. CDR3 DNA sequence: TGTGCCAGCATTTTTGAAAAACTGTTTTTT.

The gene calls are TRBV5-1 and TRBJ1-1; D remains ambiguous. V lost 0 bases and J 3 bases, leaving 12 bases between the germline ends. This CDR3 contains 15 residues. Germline V gene sequence: CDR1 SGHRS, CDR2 YFSETQ. CDR3 in amino acids: CASSLDPGVDTEAFF. In DNA, the CDR3 is TGCGCCAGCAGCTTGGACCCCGGAGTGGACACTGAAGCTTTCTTT.

The chain employs TRBV7-8 and TRBJ2-7; 8 bases agree with TRBD1. This CDR3 region has 15 residues. Germline assignment: CDR1 SGHVS and CDR2 FQNEAQ. V lost 5 bases to trimming and J lost 0 bases; unmatched junction nucleotides: 6. The CDR3 is CASSGRTGPSYEQYF. CDR3 DNA: TGTGCCAGCAGCGGTAGGACAGGGCCCTCCTACGAGCAGTACTTC.

In its sample, this clone was seen once. CDR3 DNA: TGTGCCAGTGAGGACAGGGGGACAAATCAGCCCCAGCATTTT. Translation gives CASEDRGTNQPQHF. V gene TRBV19 combines with J gene TRBJ1-5; 10 positions agree with TRBD1. The V segment lost 8 bases and the J segment 4 bases; nucleotides outside the gene matches: 5. The CDR3 sequence is 14 residues long. Germline V gives CDR1 LNHDA, CDR2 SQIVND (reference sequence). Complete variable domain (other parts from reference TRBV19 and TRBJ1-5): DGGITQSPKYLFRKEGQNVTLSCEQNLNHDAMYWYRQDPGQGLRLIYYSQIVNDFQKGDIAEGYSVSREKKESFPLTVTSAQKNPTAFYLCASEDRGTNQPQHFGDGTRLSIL.

This clone was observed a handful of times. This chain joins TRBV7-2 and TRBJ1-3; D gene unclear. Trimming removed 1 base from V and 4 bases from J, with 11 bases in between. This CDR3 contains 15 residues. Per the germline V gene, CDR1 is SGHTA and CDR2 is FQGNSA. The CDR3 sequence: CASSLVRVRGNTIYF. DNA of the CDR3: TGTGCCAGCAGCTTAGTCCGGGTTCGGGGAAACACCATATATTTT.

The chain couples TRBV27 to TRBJ2-3, with TRBD1 matching 7 bases. V lost 4 bases and J lost 8; bases outside the gene matches: 3. The length of the CDR3 is 12 residues. The germline gives CDR1 MNHEY, CDR2 SMNVEV (reference sequence). In DNA, the CDR3 is TGTGCCAGCAGTTACCCAGGGGGTACGCAGTATTTT. This translates into CASSYPGGTQYF.

Remarks on this clone: A junction end diverges from the germline sequence, so it may reflect a read error. V is TRBV7-9 and J is TRBJ2-7, with TRBD2 matching 8 bases. This CDR3 comprises 11 residues. The germline CDR1 and CDR2 sequences are SEHNR and FQNEAQ (reference sequence). The chain's CDR3 is CASSRGTRVGF. The CDR3 nucleotides are TGTGCCAGCAGCCGCGGGACTAGGGTAGGATTC.

The rearrangement uses TRBV7-9 and TRBJ2-7, with D unclear. CDR1 and CDR2 (germline): SEHNR, FQNEAQ (reference sequence). V was trimmed by 3 bases and J by 5 bases, leaving 11 bases between them. There are 13 residues in the CDR3. The chain's CDR3 is CASSLVEMNEQYF. CDR3 DNA sequence: TGTGCCAGCAGCTTGGTCGAGATGAACGAGCAGTACTTC.

The count of this clone is one. This chain uses TRBV15 with TRBJ2-6; unclear D gene. V lost 0 bases to trimming and J lost 0 bases, with 12 bases between them. The germline V gene has CDR1 LNHNV and CDR2 YYDKDF (reference sequence). This CDR3 contains 18 residues. The CDR3 DNA reads as TGTGCCACCAGCAGAGAGAATCCCGCCGGCTCTGGGGCCAACGTCCTGACTTTC. It yields the protein CATSRENPAGSGANVLTF.

The CDR3 region is CASSFGRRSTNEKLFF. CDR3 nucleotide sequence: TGCGCCAGCAGCTTCGGCAGGAGGTCAACTAATGAAAAACTGTTTTTT. This chain links TRBV5-1 with TRBJ1-4; D not certain. Trimming took off 2 bases at V and 0 bases at J, with 11 bases between the two ends. The CDR3 loop spans 16 amino acids. Germline loops: CDR1 SGHRS, CDR2 YFSETQ.

J is TRBJ2-5 and V is TRBV5-1, with 7 bases that match TRBD1. Germline V gene data show CDR1 as SGHRS and CDR2 as YFSETQ. V trimming: 5 bases; J trimming: 11 bases; junction bases outside the gene matches: 12. This CDR3 has 13 amino acids. The CDR3 coding sequence is TGCGCCAGCAGAATAGCCAGCCAGGGGGAGCAGTACTTC. The encoded protein is CASRIASQGEQYF.

The rearrangement uses TRBV6-5 and TRBJ2-4; D ambiguous. The CDR3 sequence is 12 residues long. Germline V gene sequence: CDR1 MNHEY, CDR2 SVGAGI. Trimming took off 6 bases at V and 7 bases at J, with 10 bases between the two ends. CDR3 in amino acids: CASRSSGNIQYF. The CDR3 DNA sequence: TGTGCCAGCAGATCTTCGGGTAACATTCAGTACTTC.

The V call is TRBV27, the J call TRBJ2-7; D assignment may be TRBD1 or TRBD2 (6 bases each). This CDR3 is 16 amino acids long. Per the germline V gene, CDR1 is MNHEY and CDR2 is SMNVEV (reference sequence). V was trimmed by 3 bases and J by 6 bases, leaving 21 bases between them. CDR3 coding DNA: TGTGCCAGCAGTTTCCCTCGCATTGGAGGGGGATTCGAGCAGTACTTC. Translating it yields CASSFPRIGGGFEQYF.

V is TRBV30 and J is TRBJ1-5; 8 bases agree with TRBD1. The CDR3 extends over 13 amino acids. J lost 10 bases, V lost 2 bases, and 7 bases had no gene match. The V gene's germline CDR1 is GTSNPN and CDR2 SVGIG (reference sequence). Here the CDR3 DNA reads TGTGCCTGGAGTTTAGGACAGGGTCTTCCCCAGCATTTT. Protein product: CAWSLGQGLPQHF.

This chain links TRBV27 with TRBJ2-2; 7 positions match TRBD1. This CDR3 region has 13 residues. J lost 8 bases, V lost 4 bases, and 4 bases had no gene match. Germline CDR1 is MNHEY and CDR2 is SMNVEV (reference sequence). The DNA of the CDR3 is TGTGCCAGCAGTTACAGGGGTTTAGGGGAGCTGTTTTTT. Translating it yields CASSYRGLGELFF.

This chain uses TRBV15 with TRBJ2-5, with 7 bases identical to TRBD1. The CDR3 extends over 18 amino acids. Germline V gene lookup returns CDR1 LNHNV and CDR2 YYDKDF (reference sequence). V lost 0 bases, J lost 5 bases, and 15 bases stayed unmatched. The DNA for the CDR3 is TGTGCCACCAGCAGAGATCTGACAGGGTTAGCGAAATGGGAGACCCAGTACTTC. Translation gives CATSRDLTGLAKWETQYF. The full variable domain, in which reference TRBV15 and TRBJ2-5 provide the parts outside the CDR3, is DAMVIQNPRYQVTQFGKPVTLSCSQTLNHNVMYWYQQKSSQAPKLLFHYYDKDFNNEADTPDNFQSRRPNTSFCFLDIRSPGLGDTAMYLCATSRDLTGLAKWETQYFGPGTRLLVL.

This clone has a single count. Written as DNA, the CDR3 is TGTGCCAGTAGTATAGGAATTGCGGGGGCCAACGTCCTGACTTTC. Its translation: CASSIGIAGANVLTF. The rearrangement joins TRBV19 to TRBJ2-6; D uncertain. The CDR3 consists of 15 residues. Trimming pared 1 base from V and 4 bases from J, leaving 8 bases between. Germline CDR1 and CDR2: LNHDA and SQIVND (reference sequence).

This clone was seen once. The V and J genes are TRBV9 and TRBJ2-1; D not resolved. Germline values: CDR1 SGDLS, CDR2 YYNGEE. V was shortened by 4 bases and J by 4 bases, with 12 bases between the two germline ends. CDR3 length: 14 amino acids. The CDR3 DNA is TGTGCCAGCAGCCCTAACAAGGCGTACAATGAGCAGTTCTTC. Amino acids: CASSPNKAYNEQFF.

V gene TRBV19 combines with J gene TRBJ2-3, with D possibly being TRBD2 (5 bases). This CDR3 has 12 residues. Germline-derived CDR1 and CDR2 are LNHDA and SQIVND (reference sequence). Trimming left V 5 bases short and J 11 bases short, with 14 bases between. CDR3 sequence (DNA): TGTGCCAGTAGTCCGGGATCAGTAGGGCAGTATTTT. Its translation: CASSPGSVGQYF.

The chain is built from TRBV28 and TRBJ2-3; 12 bases align to TRBD2. V shed 6 bases, J shed 7 bases, and the junction held 8 bases outside the gene matches. This CDR3 has 15 residues. Germline values: CDR1 MDHEN, CDR2 SYDVKM. DNA for the CDR3: TGTGCCAGCAGCGCCGGACTAGCGGGACTATATACGCAGTATTTT. Translation: CASSAGLAGLYTQYF.

On this clone itself: Other DNA sequences in the same sample also yield this CDR3. This CDR3 reads CASSVGGNQPQHF. Here the CDR3 DNA reads TGTGCCAGCAGTGTGGGTGGCAATCAGCCCCAGCATTTT. The rearrangement uses TRBV2 and TRBJ1-5, with unresolved D. This CDR3 is built from 13 residues. Germline CDR1 reads SNHLY; CDR2 reads FYNNEI. The germline V and J ends were trimmed by 4 bases and 2 bases, with 6 bases remaining between them.

The CDR3 spells CASSFGDGSYEQYF. The CDR3 coding sequence is TGTGCCAGCAGCTTCGGGGACGGTTCCTACGAGCAGTACTTC. The V gene is TRBV5-6, the J gene TRBJ2-7; the D gene could be TRBD1 or TRBD2 (5 bases each). CDR1 and CDR2 from the germline V gene are SGHDT and YYEEEE. The length of the CDR3 is 14 residues. Between the trimmed V and J ends, which lost 2 bases and 1 base, there was a span of 10 bases.

The V gene is TRBV28, the J gene TRBJ2-1; D perhaps matches TRBD2 (6 bases). This CDR3 comprises 13 residues. Germline-derived CDR1 and CDR2 are MDHEN and SYDVKM. The V end was cut by 8 bases, the J end by 6 bases, with 14 bases between. The CDR3 DNA follows: TGTGCCAGCGGGACTGGAAGGTTCAATGAGCAGTTCTTC. Its translation: CASGTGRFNEQFF.

The V and J genes are TRBV19 and TRBJ2-5; D not certain. Trimming cost V 6 bases and J 5 bases, with 13 bases left between them. Germline loops: CDR1 LNHDA, CDR2 SQIVND (reference sequence). The CDR3 runs 13 residues. CDR3 coding DNA: TGTGCCAGTAGGAACAATGCCCGGGAGACCCAGTACTTC. Residues: CASRNNARETQYF.

V is TRBV7-8 and J is TRBJ1-1, with D possibly being TRBD1 (5 bases). Germline V gene data show CDR1 as SGHVS and CDR2 as FQNEAQ. The CDR3 has 17 residues. V lost 3 bases and J 5 bases, leaving 22 bases between the germline ends. The CDR3 sequence is CASSFLAREGVLTEAFF. The DNA of the CDR3 is TGTGCCAGCAGCTTCCTGGCCAGGGAAGGGGTATTGACTGAAGCTTTCTTT.

This clone was seen only once. The chain is built from TRBV5-1 and TRBJ2-7; 9 positions match TRBD1. Per germline, CDR1 SGHRS and CDR2 YFSETQ. V lost 3 bases to trimming and J lost 0 bases; unmatched junction nucleotides: 4. CDR3 size: 15 residues. The CDR3 region is CASSSRQGGSYEQYF. The DNA of the CDR3 is TGCGCCAGCAGCTCTCGACAGGGGGGCTCCTACGAGCAGTACTTC.

The chain couples TRBV28 to TRBJ1-5; 8 nucleotides match TRBD1. Trimming took 3 bases from V and 7 from J; bases not matched to a gene: 5. CDR1 and CDR2 from the germline V gene are MDHEN and SYDVKM. The CDR3 covers 14 residues. CDR3 in DNA: TGTGCCAGCAGTTTTCAGGGGGCAAGACAGCCCCAGCATTTT. Amino acids: CASSFQGARQPQHF.

The V call is TRBV10-2, the J call TRBJ1-1, with unresolved D. CDR1 is WSHSY and CDR2 is SAAADI in the germline V gene. The CDR3 spans 14 residues. The ends were cut back, 3 bases at V and 0 bases at J, with 8 bases in the middle. CDR3 in DNA: TGCGCCAGCAGTGATCATCACATGAACACTGAAGCTTTCTTT. Protein sequence: CASSDHHMNTEAFF.

The V call is TRBV13, the J call TRBJ1-2; 8 bases fit TRBD1. From germline, CDR1 is PRHDT and CDR2 FYEKMQ (reference sequence). The ends lost 0 bases at V and 4 bases at J; junction bases unmatched: 4. There are 15 residues in the CDR3. CDR3 sequence (DNA): TGTGCCAGCAGCTTAGGGGACAGGGAATTCTATGGCTACACCTTC. This codes for CASSLGDREFYGYTF.

The chain links TRBV6-6 to TRBJ2-5, with 7 bases that match TRBD2. V shed 2 bases and J 2 bases; nucleotides not matched to a gene: 5. The CDR3 is 15 amino acids. Germline V gives CDR1 MNHNY, CDR2 SVGAGI (reference sequence). CDR3 DNA: TGTGCCAGCAGTTACGGCGGGAGTCCGCAAGAGACCCAGTACTTC. Translating it yields CASSYGGSPQETQYF.